Below, one T cell receptor beta chain is given with its context. This sample was taken from a study of blood T cell repertoires in COVID-19. Across the study: Whether acute or convalescent, the COVID-19 samples came from the United States, Italy and Spain.

In the study's own analysis: For nucleated cells, counts were estimated from reference gene primer amplification. Clones were read by immunoSEQ multiplex PCR, and TCRdb kept only the in-frame ones, dropping some. V and J calls and clone size follow that table, whereas D and trimming were derived from the DNA. The sample lists about 320,000 clones; over 75% were seen once. The germline CDR1 and CDR2 sequences are MDHEN and SYDVKM. With V trimmed by 7 bases and J by 9 bases, 6 bases remained unmatched. There are 14 residues in the CDR3. The source material was peripheral blood. The TCR was taken from a human donor in a cohort sampled during active COVID-19. The chain couples TRBV28 to TRBJ1-6; 10 bases are shared with TRBD1. The CDR3 here is CASTSGQGSSPLHF. The DNA for the CDR3 is TGTGCCAGCACCTCGGGACAGGGGTCTTCACCCCTCCACTTT.